Below, 18 T cell receptor beta chains from the same sample are listed, as sequenced in a study of T cell responses to AZD1222 COVID-19 vaccine. The method was immunoSEQ multiplex PCR; TCRdb's version includes in-frame clones alone and lacks a portion of them. The sample holds 250,000 to 300,000 clones, roughly 93% seen once. The specimen comprised peripheral blood, sampled 28 days after the second AZD1222 dose. Source of these receptors: an adult who received the AZD1222 COVID-19 vaccine.

V and J are TRBV18 and TRBJ2-3; either TRBD1 or TRBD2 may supply D (5 bases each). V shed 6 bases and J shed 6 bases, with 13 bases lying between them. The CDR3 runs 13 residues. Germline V gene lookup returns CDR1 KGHSH and CDR2 LQKENI. CDR3 sequence reads: CASSQFGTDTQYF. The CDR3 DNA reads as TGTGCCAGCTCGCAGTTCGGGACGGATACGCAGTATTTT.

The V and J genes are TRBV18 and TRBJ2-7; 9 bases are a match to TRBD1. The CDR3 covers 15 residues. Trimming at V came to 2 bases and at J to 1 base, leaving 3 bases not matched to a gene. CDR1 and CDR2 (germline): KGHSH, LQKENI. The CDR3 coding sequence is TGTGCCAGCTCACCAGGGACAGGGAGGTCCTACGAGCAGTACTTC. Translated, it gives CASSPGTGRSYEQYF.

The CDR3 DNA reads TGTGCCAGCAGTATTCAGCCAGGGGCGGATACGCAGTATTTT. Its protein is CASSIQPGADTQYF. V is TRBV6-5 and J is TRBJ2-3, with a tentative D call TRBD1 (6 bases). The CDR3 covers 14 residues. The V gene lost 5 bases and the J gene lost 6 bases, with 15 bases spanning the gap. Looked up from germline, CDR1 is MNHEY and CDR2 is SVGAGI.

The rearrangement joins TRBV20-1 to TRBJ2-7; the D is unclear. The germline gives CDR1 DFQATT, CDR2 SNEGSKA (reference sequence). This CDR3 is built from 14 residues. The ends were cut back, 3 bases at V and 3 bases at J, with 15 bases in the middle. The CDR3 bases are TGCAGTGCTAGTACCGTGAACTCAAACTACGAGCAGTACTTC. Its translation is CSASTVNSNYEQYF.

The chain links TRBV3-1 (or the pseudogene TRBV3-2) to TRBJ1-4, with D maybe TRBD1 (5 bases). This CDR3 region has 14 residues. The germline V gene encodes CDR1 LGHDT and CDR2 YNNKEL (reference sequence). Trimming took 4 bases from V and 8 from J, leaving 14 bases between them. The CDR3 DNA is TGTGCCAGCAGCCCGCACACCGGGGACGAAAAACTGTTTTTT. Translating it yields CASSPHTGDEKLFF.

This clone was seen just once. This chain joins TRBV18 and TRBJ1-2; D remains ambiguous. In germline, CDR1 is KGHSH, CDR2 LQKENI. V was cut by 4 bases and J by 3 bases, with 9 bases left in between. CDR3 size: 13 residues. In DNA form, the CDR3 reads TGTGCCAGCTCACAAACCCGAGACTATGGCTACACCTTC. It yields the protein CASSQTRDYGYTF.

This sequence joins TRBV5-1 and TRBJ1-4; D may be TRBD1 (6 bases). Trimming shortened V by 4 bases and J by 3 bases, and 10 bases separated the two germline ends. CDR1 and CDR2 (germline): SGHRS, YFSETQ. There are 14 residues in the CDR3. CDR3 sequence (DNA): TGCGCCAGCAGCCCCGGGACACCTAATGAAAAACTGTTTTTT. This codes for CASSPGTPNEKLFF.

The CDR3 DNA sequence: TGTGCCAGCAGTTTGAGTCGAACGAACACTGAAGCTTTCTTT. It yields the protein CASSLSRTNTEAFF. This sequence joins TRBV27 and TRBJ1-1; D not resolved. Trimming left V 3 bases short and J 1 base short, with 9 bases between. CDR1 and CDR2 (germline): MNHEY, SMNVEV (reference sequence). The CDR3 runs to 14 residues.

The V and J genes are TRBV4-1 and TRBJ2-5; D unresolved. Trimming took off 1 base at V and 3 bases at J, with 12 bases between the two ends. The germline CDR1 and CDR2 sequences are MGHRA and YSYEKL. CDR3 length equals 15 residues. The DNA for the CDR3 is TGCGCCAGCAGCCAAGGGGTCTCTGGGGAAGAGACCCAGTACTTC. Translated, it gives CASSQGVSGEETQYF.

This chain uses TRBV7-2 with TRBJ2-2; D is undetermined. The V end was cut by 6 bases, the J end by 4 bases, with 15 bases between. Germline CDR1 and CDR2: SGHTA and FQGNSA. The CDR3 is 15 residues long. The CDR3 here is CASRFGGLGTGELFF. The CDR3 nucleotides read TGTGCCAGCAGATTTGGCGGCCTTGGCACCGGGGAGCTGTTTTTT.

The V gene is TRBV7-6, the J gene TRBJ2-3, with 8 bases fitting TRBD2. With V trimmed by 3 bases and J by 4 bases, 6 bases remained unmatched. Looked up from germline, CDR1 is SGHVS and CDR2 is FNYEAQ. The length of the CDR3 is 15 residues. The CDR3 sequence: CASSFRLAGPDTQYF. For the CDR3, the DNA is TGTGCCAGCAGCTTTAGATTAGCGGGGCCAGATACGCAGTATTTT.

This chain connects TRBV6-1 to TRBJ1-5; maybe TRBD1 (5 bases). V lost 1 base and J 7 bases, leaving 11 bases between the germline ends. The length of the CDR3 is 14 residues. CDR1 is MNHNS and CDR2 is SASEGT in the germline V gene. DNA of the CDR3: TGTGCCAGCAGTGAAGGTGGGAACAGGCAGCCCCAGCATTTT. Translated, it gives CASSEGGNRQPQHF.

This chain joins TRBV28 and TRBJ2-4, with D perhaps TRBD1 (5 bases). V was trimmed by 5 bases and J by 0 bases, leaving 8 bases between them. Germline V gene lookup returns CDR1 MDHEN and CDR2 SYDVKM. The CDR3 length is 14 residues. The CDR3 region has the DNA TGTGCCAGCAGTACCCAGGGAGCCAAAAACATTCAGTACTTC. This translates into CASSTQGAKNIQYF.

The sample holds one count of this clone. The chain combines TRBV27 with TRBJ2-3; D is possibly TRBD1 (6 bases). CDR3 length equals 16 residues. With 4 bases removed from V and 0 bases from J, the gap between germline ends came to 14 bases. Germline values: CDR1 MNHEY, CDR2 SMNVEV (reference sequence). The CDR3 coding sequence is TGTGCCAGCAGTTCCCCTACAGGGTTGAGCACAGATACGCAGTATTTT. It is translated as CASSSPTGLSTDTQYF.

The CDR3 DNA reads as TGTGCCAGCAGTTTAAGGCCGGACAGGCAAGGGGAGACCCAGTACTTC. This translates into CASSLRPDRQGETQYF. This chain connects TRBV27 to TRBJ2-5, with 7 bases aligning to TRBD1. Germline V gene data show CDR1 as MNHEY and CDR2 as SMNVEV (reference sequence). The CDR3 is 16 amino acids. J was trimmed by 5 bases and V by 2 bases; bases with no gene match: 11.

The gene calls are TRBV19 and TRBJ1-2; tentatively, D is TRBD1 (5 bases). CDR3 length: 12 amino acids. The V gene's germline CDR1 is LNHDA and CDR2 SQIVND (reference sequence). Trimming cost V 5 bases and J 4 bases, with 8 bases left between them. CDR3 DNA: TGTGCCAGTAGTGTCGACAGCTATGGCTACACCTTC. This gives the protein CASSVDSYGYTF. Drawing the rest from reference TRBV19 and TRBJ1-2, the complete variable domain is DGGITQSPKYLFRKEGQNVTLSCEQNLNHDAMYWYRQDPGQGLRLIYYSQIVNDFQKGDIAEGYSVSREKKESFPLTVTSAQKNPTAFYLCASSVDSYGYTFGSGTRLTVV.

About this clone itself: The junction departs from germline at one end; a sequencing error may be responsible. This chain connects TRBV4-3 to TRBJ2-3, with D uncertain. CDR1 and CDR2 from the germline V gene are LGHNA and YSLEER. The CDR3 has 15 residues. The CDR3 DNA follows: TGCGCCAGCAGACAAGACTGGGATAGCACAGATACGCAGTATTTT. Its translation is CASRQDWDSTDTQYF.

The CDR3 is CASSSTSGRGNEQFF. In nucleotides, the CDR3 is TGTGCCAGCAGCTCAACTAGCGGGAGAGGAAATGAGCAGTTCTTC. The chain links TRBV7-9 to TRBJ2-1; 11 bases align to TRBD2. CDR1 and CDR2 (germline): SEHNR, FQNEAQ (reference sequence). V dropped 4 bases and J dropped 7; count of bases not matched to a gene: 6. The CDR3 length is 15 residues.